One T cell receptor beta chain is described in this entry. TCRdb keeps only in-frame clones here, not all; method: immunoSEQ multiplex PCR. The data contain more than 200,000 clones, 88% of them seen just once; the ten biggest clones take up around 6.3%. The data are from a study of blood T cell repertoires in COVID-19. Study summary: In each case, the material was cDNA or gDNA derived from T cells, B-cell-depleted T cells, or PBMCs.

There are 13 residues in the CDR3. Germline values: CDR1 LGHDT, CDR2 YNNKEL (reference sequence). V trimming: 4 bases; J trimming: 6 bases; junction bases outside the gene matches: 5. The sequenced material came from peripheral blood. V usage is TRBV3-1 (or the pseudogene TRBV3-2) and J usage is TRBJ1-1; 7 nucleotides agree with TRBD1. This TCR was sampled from a woman aged 25-40 years with COVID-19, enrolled during active disease. The CDR3 DNA reads TGTGCCAGCAGCCGGGGGGACAGCTCTGAAGCTTTCTTT. It yields the protein CASSRGDSSEAFF.